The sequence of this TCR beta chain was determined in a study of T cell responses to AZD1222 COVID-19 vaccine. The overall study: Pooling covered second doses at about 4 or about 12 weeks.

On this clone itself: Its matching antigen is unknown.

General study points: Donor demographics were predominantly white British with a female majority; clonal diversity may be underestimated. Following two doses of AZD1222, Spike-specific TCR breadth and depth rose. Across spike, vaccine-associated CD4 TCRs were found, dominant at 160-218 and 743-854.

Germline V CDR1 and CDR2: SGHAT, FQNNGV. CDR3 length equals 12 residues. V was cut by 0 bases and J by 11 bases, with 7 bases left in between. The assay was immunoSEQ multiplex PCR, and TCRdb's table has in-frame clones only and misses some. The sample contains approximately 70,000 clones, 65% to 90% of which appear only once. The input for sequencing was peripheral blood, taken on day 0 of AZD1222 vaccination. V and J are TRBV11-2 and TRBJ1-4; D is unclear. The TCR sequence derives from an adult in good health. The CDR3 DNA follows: TGTGCCAGCAGCTTAGATTCGGGGAAACTGTTTTTT. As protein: CASSLDSGKLFF.